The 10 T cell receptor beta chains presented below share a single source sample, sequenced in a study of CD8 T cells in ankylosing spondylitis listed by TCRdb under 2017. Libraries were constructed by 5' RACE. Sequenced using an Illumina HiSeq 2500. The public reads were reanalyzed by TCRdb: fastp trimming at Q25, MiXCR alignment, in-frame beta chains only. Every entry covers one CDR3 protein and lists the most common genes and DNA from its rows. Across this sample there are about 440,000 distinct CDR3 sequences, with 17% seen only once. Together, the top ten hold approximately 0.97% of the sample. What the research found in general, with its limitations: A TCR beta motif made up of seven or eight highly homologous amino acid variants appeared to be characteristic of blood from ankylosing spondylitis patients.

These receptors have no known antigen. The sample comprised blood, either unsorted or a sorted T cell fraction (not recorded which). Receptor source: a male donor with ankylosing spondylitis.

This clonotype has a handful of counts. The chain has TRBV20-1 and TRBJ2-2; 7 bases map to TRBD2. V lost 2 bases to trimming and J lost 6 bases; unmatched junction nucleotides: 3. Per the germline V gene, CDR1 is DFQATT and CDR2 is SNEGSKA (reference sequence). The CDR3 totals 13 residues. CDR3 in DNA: TGCAGTGCTAGAAAAGGACTAGCCGGGGAGCTGTTTTTT. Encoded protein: CSARKGLAGELFF.

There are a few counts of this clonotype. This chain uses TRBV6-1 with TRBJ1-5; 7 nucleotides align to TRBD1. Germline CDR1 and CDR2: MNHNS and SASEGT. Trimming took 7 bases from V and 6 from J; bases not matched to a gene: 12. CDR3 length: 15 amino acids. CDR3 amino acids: CASTRGTGDFQPQHF. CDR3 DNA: TGTGCCAGCACGCGGGGCACAGGGGATTTTCAGCCCCAGCATTTT.

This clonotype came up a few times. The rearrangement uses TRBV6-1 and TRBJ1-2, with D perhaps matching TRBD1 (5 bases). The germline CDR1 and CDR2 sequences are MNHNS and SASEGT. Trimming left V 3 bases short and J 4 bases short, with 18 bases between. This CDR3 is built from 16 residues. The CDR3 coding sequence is TGTGCCAGCAGTGAGCCCAACAGGAGCAAAGGCTATGGCTACACCTTC. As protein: CASSEPNRSKGYGYTF.

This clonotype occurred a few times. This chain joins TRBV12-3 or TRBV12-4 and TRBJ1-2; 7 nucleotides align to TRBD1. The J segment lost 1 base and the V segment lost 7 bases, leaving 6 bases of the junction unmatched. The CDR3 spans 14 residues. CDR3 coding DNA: TGTGCCAGCACTCCGACAGGGATTAACTATGGCTACACCTTC. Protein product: CASTPTGINYGYTF.

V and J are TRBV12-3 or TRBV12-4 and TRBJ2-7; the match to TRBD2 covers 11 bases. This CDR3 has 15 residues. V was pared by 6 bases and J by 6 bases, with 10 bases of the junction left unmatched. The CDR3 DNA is TGTGCCAGCAGCCGAGCAGGACTAGCGGGTCCCGAGCAGTACTTC. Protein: CASSRAGLAGPEQYF.

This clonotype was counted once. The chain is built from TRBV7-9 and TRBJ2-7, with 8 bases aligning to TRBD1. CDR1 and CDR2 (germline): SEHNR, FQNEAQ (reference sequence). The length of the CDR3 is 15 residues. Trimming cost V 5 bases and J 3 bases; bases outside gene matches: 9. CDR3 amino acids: CASSRGQVGGYEQYF. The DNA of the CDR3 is TGTGCCAGCAGCCGGGGACAGGTAGGGGGCTACGAGCAGTACTTC. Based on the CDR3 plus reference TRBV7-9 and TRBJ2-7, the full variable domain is DTGVSQNPRHKITKRGQNVTFRCDPISEHNRLYWYRQTLGQGPEFLTYFQNEAQLEKSRLLSDRFSAERPKGSFSTLEIQRTEQGDSAMYLCASSRGQVGGYEQYFGPGTRLTVT.

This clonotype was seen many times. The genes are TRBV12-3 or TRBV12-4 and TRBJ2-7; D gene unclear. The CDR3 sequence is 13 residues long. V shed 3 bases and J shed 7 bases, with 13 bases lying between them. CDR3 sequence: CASSFGPLREQYF. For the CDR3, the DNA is TGTGCCAGCAGTTTTGGCCCTTTGCGGGAGCAGTACTTC.

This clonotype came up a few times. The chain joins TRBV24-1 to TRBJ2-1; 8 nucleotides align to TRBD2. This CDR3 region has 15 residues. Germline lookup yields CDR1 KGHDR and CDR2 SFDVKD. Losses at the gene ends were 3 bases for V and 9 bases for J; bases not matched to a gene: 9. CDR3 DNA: TGTGCCACCAGTGATAGCGGGAGTTTGTGGGGTGAGCAGTTCTTC. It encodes CATSDSGSLWGEQFF.

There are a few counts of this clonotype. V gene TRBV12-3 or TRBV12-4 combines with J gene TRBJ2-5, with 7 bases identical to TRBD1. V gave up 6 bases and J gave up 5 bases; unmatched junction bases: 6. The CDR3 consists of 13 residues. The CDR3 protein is CASRPTGRETQYF. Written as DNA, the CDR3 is TGTGCCAGCAGGCCGACAGGGCGGGAGACCCAGTACTTC.

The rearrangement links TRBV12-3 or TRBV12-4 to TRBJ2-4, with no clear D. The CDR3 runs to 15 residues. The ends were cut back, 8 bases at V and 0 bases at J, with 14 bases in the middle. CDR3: CASLRTGLAKNIQYF. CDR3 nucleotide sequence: TGTGCCAGCCTAAGAACCGGGTTAGCCAAAAACATTCAGTACTTC.